The text below deals with one TCR beta chain. PCR was performed using 60 Vbeta and 13 Jbeta primers. Clones were read by immunoSEQ multiplex PCR, and TCRdb kept only the in-frame ones, dropping some. Of some 150,000 clones in the sample, over 60% were seen once. These data are taken from a study of cytomegalovirus exposure and HLA in healthy donors. Trimming stripped 1 base from V and 4 bases from J, with 7 bases between. Germline lookup yields CDR1 SGHVS and CDR2 FQNEAQ. This CDR3 region has 13 residues. The TCR comes from a man in his forties in good health and CMV-seronegative. The chain uses TRBV7-8 and TRBJ1-2; D remains unclear. What was sequenced was PBMCs. The CDR3 loop is CASSLGGVYGYTF. The CDR3 DNA sequence: TGTGCCAGCAGCTTAGGAGGCGTCTATGGCTACACCTTC.